This TCR beta chain is drawn from a study of blood T cell repertoires in COVID-19. The wider study: COVID-19 samples, acute and convalescent, were from the United States, Italy and Spain.

This clone has a count of ten or more. Trimming took 2 bases from V and 4 from J, leaving 10 bases between them. The germline CDR1 and CDR2 sequences are SGHRS and YFSETQ. The CDR3 is 13 residues long. Assay: immunoSEQ multiplex PCR; the TCRdb copy retains only in-frame clones and omits some. The data contain roughly 200,000 clones, approximately 89% of them seen just once; the ten biggest clones take up under 9.5%. The specimen sequenced was peripheral blood. This receptor was identified in a woman aged 55 to 70 with acute or convalescent COVID-19. The V call is TRBV5-1, the J call TRBJ2-7; possible D gene TRBD1, 6 bases. The CDR3 nucleotides read TGCGCCAGCAGCTTCACAGGGACATACGAGCAGTACTTC. This codes for CASSFTGTYEQYF.